These T cell receptor beta chains were read from a single sample in a study of blood T cell repertoires in COVID-19. Clones were read by immunoSEQ multiplex PCR, and TCRdb kept only the in-frame ones, dropping some. The sample contains 65,000 to 90,000 clones, around 84% of which appear only once. The specimen was peripheral blood. The receptors come from an elderly woman in a cohort sampled during active or convalescent COVID-19. Each CDR3 is given with its conserved first and last residue. Clone sizes are given selectively: once, few, many, or a class where the clone is expanded.

CAISETPGYEQYF . TRBV10-3
CASSWAGVPYNEQFF . TRBV5-1
CASSPYKQGLYNEQFF . TRBV28
CATSATTAGGRVGELFF . TRBV24-1
CASRPTGENNEQFF . TRBV6-6
CASSLGTGGVLNQPQHF . TRBV5-6
CATSDPVAREGDTQYF . TRBV24-1
CASSLSAGGNQPQHF . TRBV7-9
CASSRTGFEKLFF . TRBV7-9
CASSLRTGNYGYTF . TRBV5-1
CASSSGTSGIRETQYF once TRBV7-2
CASSSMDQPGFYGYTF . TRBV28
CASRPLTSNQETQYF once TRBV27
CASSLWAGDTEAFF . TRBV28
CASSEDSNTEAFF few TRBV2
CASSPTGQFSSGNTIYF . TRBV18
CASSSTRNTEAFF . TRBV6-5